This T cell receptor beta chain came from a study of T cell changes during pregnancy in multiple sclerosis. The CDR3 spans 13 residues. In germline, CDR1 is MNHEY, CDR2 SVGAGI. V was pared by 3 bases and J by 7 bases, with 12 bases between. The method was immunoSEQ multiplex PCR; TCRdb's version includes in-frame clones alone and lacks a portion of them. The top ten clones hold about 1.3% of a sample with 19,000 or so clones, 88% of them seen once. The chain uses TRBV6-5 and TRBJ1-2; D is ambiguous. The material was CD4+ T cells from peripheral blood mononuclear cells, obtained in the first trimester of pregnancy. The clonotype originates from a female donor in good health, enrolled as a control in a pregnancy study. CDR3 DNA: TGTGCCAGCAGTTATCGGCAAGGAGGTGGCTACACCTTC. Translated, it gives CASSYRQGGGYTF.